The 20 T cell receptor beta chains in this list originate from one sample, sequenced in a study of T cell responses to AZD1222 COVID-19 vaccine. The method was immunoSEQ multiplex PCR; TCRdb's version includes in-frame clones alone and lacks a portion of them. The repertoire includes 150,000 to 200,000 clones, 85% to 95% of them detected once, and about 4.6% sits in the top ten. This sample comprised peripheral blood, obtained 28 days after the second AZD1222 dose. These receptors originate from an adult who received the AZD1222 COVID-19 vaccine.

The chain couples TRBV5-1 to TRBJ2-1; D perhaps matches TRBD2 (6 bases). The CDR3 has 14 amino acids. Trimming removed 2 bases at V and 5 bases at J, with 11 bases between. Germline CDR1 and CDR2: SGHRS and YFSETQ. CDR3 residues: CASSLIADNNEQFF. CDR3 nucleotides: TGCGCCAGCAGCTTAATAGCGGACAACAATGAGCAGTTCTTC.

CDR3 sequence (DNA): TGTGCCAGCAGCCCCCGGGACAGTTCCTACGAGCAGTACTTC. It yields the protein CASSPRDSSYEQYF. The chain is built from TRBV9 and TRBJ2-7, with 7 positions matching TRBD1. This CDR3 region has 14 residues. Germline V lookup: CDR1 SGDLS, CDR2 YYNGEE. The J segment lost 1 base and the V segment lost 4 bases, leaving 5 bases of the junction unmatched. Full variable domain (remainder filled in from reference TRBV9 and TRBJ2-7): DSGVTQTPKHLITATGQRVTLRCSPRSGDLSVYWYQQSLDQGLQFLIQYYNGEERAKGNILERFSAQQFPDLHSELNLSSLELGDSALYFCASSPRDSSYEQYFGPGTRLTVT.

The V gene is TRBV13, the J gene TRBJ1-6; D ambiguous. The V gene lost 3 bases and the J gene lost 5 bases, with 8 bases spanning the gap. The CDR3 totals 14 residues. Germline V lookup: CDR1 PRHDT, CDR2 FYEKMQ (reference sequence). The CDR3 protein is CASSLSENNSPLHF. CDR3 DNA sequence: TGTGCCAGCAGCTTGTCAGAGAATAATTCACCCCTCCACTTT.

The chain joins TRBV11-2 to TRBJ1-1; 7 bases align to TRBD1. Germline values: CDR1 SGHAT, CDR2 FQNNGV. The CDR3 spans 15 residues. V trimming: 5 bases; J trimming: 0 bases; junction bases outside the gene matches: 6. CDR3 in amino acids: CASSPRTGLNTEAFF. CDR3 in DNA: TGTGCCAGCAGCCCACGGACAGGTTTGAACACTGAAGCTTTCTTT.

The genes are TRBV7-6 and TRBJ2-1, with TRBD1 identical over 8 bases. The CDR3 contains 15 residues. The J segment lost 2 bases and the V segment lost 5 bases, leaving 5 bases of the junction unmatched. The germline gives CDR1 SGHVS, CDR2 FNYEAQ. Here the CDR3 reads CASSQTGAPYNEQFF. CDR3 nucleotides: TGTGCCAGCAGCCAGACAGGGGCCCCCTACAATGAGCAGTTCTTC.

The genes are TRBV11-2 and TRBJ1-2; 10 bases are a match to TRBD1. This CDR3 spans 16 amino acids. Looked up from germline, CDR1 is SGHAT and CDR2 is FQNNGV. V gave up 5 bases and J gave up 4 bases; unmatched junction bases: 10. CDR3 in DNA: TGTGCCAGCAGCCCCCTGACAGGGGGCAAAGGCTATGGCTACACCTTC. Protein product: CASSPLTGGKGYGYTF.

This clone appeared a single time. This chain uses TRBV9 with TRBJ1-4; D unclear. Germline V lookup: CDR1 SGDLS, CDR2 YYNGEE. This CDR3 spans 14 amino acids. V was trimmed by 3 bases and J by 6 bases, leaving 12 bases between them. CDR3 DNA: TGTGCCAGCAGCGCAGACGGACGATATGAAAAACTGTTTTTT. Its translation: CASSADGRYEKLFF. The entire variable domain, with the rest obtained from reference TRBV9 and TRBJ1-4, is as follows: DSGVTQTPKHLITATGQRVTLRCSPRSGDLSVYWYQQSLDQGLQFLIQYYNGEERAKGNILERFSAQQFPDLHSELNLSSLELGDSALYFCASSADGRYEKLFFGSGTQLSVL.

In DNA, the CDR3 is TGTGCCAGCAGCTTCCGGGACAGAGATACGCAGTATTTT. It is translated as CASSFRDRDTQYF. The chain uses TRBV7-2 and TRBJ2-3; 7 bases agree with TRBD1. This CDR3 spans 13 amino acids. After removal of 3 bases from V and 5 bases from J, the junction contained 2 bases not matched to a gene. CDR1 and CDR2 from the germline V gene are SGHTA and FQGNSA.

This clone appeared a single time. The chain is built from TRBV7-2 and TRBJ2-1, with D perhaps assigned TRBD1 or TRBD2 (6 bases each). The CDR3 contains 16 residues. Per the germline V gene, CDR1 is SGHTA and CDR2 is FQGNSA. The V end lost 4 bases, the J end lost 1 base, and 14 bases lay between the germline ends. CDR3 protein: CASSSQGSGSYNEQFF. The CDR3 nucleotides are TGTGCCAGCAGCTCTCAGGGGAGCGGGTCCTACAATGAGCAGTTCTTC.

The chain has TRBV7-7 and TRBJ2-5; TRBD1 might be the D (8 bases). Germline V lookup: CDR1 SSHAT, CDR2 FNYEAQ (reference sequence). This CDR3 has 15 residues. V was shortened by 5 bases and J by 2 bases, with 15 bases between the two germline ends. CDR3 DNA: TGTGCCAGCAGCCGACTACAGGGGGGGCAAGAGACCCAGTACTTC. It translates to CASSRLQGGQETQYF.

The chain combines TRBV7-2 with TRBJ2-5, with 11 positions matching TRBD2. Germline V gene data show CDR1 as SGHTA and CDR2 as FQGNSA. The J segment lost 5 bases and the V segment lost 4 bases, leaving 6 bases of the junction unmatched. This CDR3 contains 15 residues. The CDR3 DNA sequence: TGTGCCAGCAGCTCTCTAGCGGGAGGTCTGGAGACCCAGTACTTC. Amino acid sequence: CASSSLAGGLETQYF.

The chain recombines TRBV6-1 with TRBJ2-1; D uncertain. V was trimmed by 3 bases and J by 4 bases, leaving 13 bases between them. The CDR3 totals 15 residues. Germline CDR1 and CDR2: MNHNS and SASEGT. This CDR3 is CASSEEGSLYNEQFF. CDR3 sequence (DNA): TGTGCCAGCAGTGAGGAAGGTAGCCTATACAATGAGCAGTTCTTC.

The chain uses TRBV7-8 and TRBJ2-7; 8 bases align to TRBD2. The CDR3 loop spans 16 amino acids. The germline gives CDR1 SGHVS, CDR2 FQNEAQ. J gave up 7 bases and V 0 bases, and 11 bases lay outside the gene matches. CDR3 amino acids: CASSLASVSGVMEQYF. The CDR3 DNA reads as TGTGCCAGCAGCTTAGCGAGCGTTAGCGGGGTGATGGAGCAGTACTTC.

V is TRBV10-3 and J is TRBJ1-1; 9 bases fit TRBD1. This CDR3 has 19 residues. V shed 0 bases and J 0 bases; nucleotides not matched to a gene: 11. In germline, CDR1 is ENHRY, CDR2 SYGVKD. The CDR3 loop reads CAISESIYGGQGMNTEAFF. Written as DNA, the CDR3 is TGTGCCATCAGTGAGTCCATTTATGGGGGACAGGGCATGAACACTGAAGCTTTCTTT.

The rearrangement links TRBV19 to TRBJ1-1; possibly TRBD1 for D (5 bases). This CDR3 has 11 residues. Germline values: CDR1 LNHDA, CDR2 SQIVND (reference sequence). Between the trimmed V and J ends, which lost 5 bases and 11 bases, there was a span of 12 bases. This CDR3 reads CASSDSRGAFF. CDR3 nucleotides: TGTGCCAGTAGTGATTCGCGGGGGGCTTTCTTT.

This clone came up a few times. The V and J genes are TRBV7-8 and TRBJ2-5, with 9 bases aligning to TRBD2. The V segment lost 4 bases and the J segment 4 bases; nucleotides outside the gene matches: 1. Germline CDR1 is SGHVS and CDR2 is FQNEAQ. The CDR3 runs to 13 residues. The CDR3 bases are TGTGCCAGCAGCTGGGGACTAGCAGAGACCCAGTACTTC. Amino acids: CASSWGLAETQYF.

V usage is TRBV6-2 or TRBV6-3 and J usage is TRBJ2-1; D unresolved. Trimming left V 0 bases short and J 0 bases short, with 9 bases between. CDR1 MNHEY and CDR2 SVGEGT come from the germline V gene. The CDR3 loop spans 16 amino acids. The CDR3 DNA sequence: TGTGCCAGCAGTTACTCGGGCGCGAGCTCCTACAATGAGCAGTTCTTC. Residues: CASSYSGASSYNEQFF.

The chain recombines TRBV5-4 with TRBJ1-2; D may be TRBD1 (5 bases). V shed 1 base and J shed 1 base, with 17 bases lying between them. The CDR3 has 17 residues. CDR1 is SGHNT and CDR2 is YYREEE in the germline V gene (reference sequence). The CDR3 DNA sequence: TGTGCCAGCAGCTTGAGCGGGAGGGGATCTTTTAACTATGGCTACACCTTC. Its translation is CASSLSGRGSFNYGYTF.

V and J are TRBV18 and TRBJ1-1, with 10 nucleotides matching TRBD1. This CDR3 region has 18 residues. After removal of 2 bases from V and 0 bases from J, the junction contained 9 bases not matched to a gene. Looked up from germline, CDR1 is KGHSH and CDR2 is LQKENI. The CDR3 nucleotides read TGTGCCAGCTCACCAATGACAGGGGGCGGCCCACTGAACACTGAAGCTTTCTTT. Translating it yields CASSPMTGGGPLNTEAFF.

The chain couples TRBV2 to TRBJ2-7, with no clear D. CDR1 SNHLY and CDR2 FYNNEI come from the germline V gene. The CDR3 runs 13 residues. With 1 base removed from V and 3 bases from J, the gap between germline ends came to 7 bases. The DNA of the CDR3 is TGTGCCAGCAGTGAAGGGGCATTCTACGAGCAGTACTTC. Translated: CASSEGAFYEQYF.